This T cell receptor (beta chain) emerged from a study of Graves' ophthalmopathy and Graves' hyperthyroidism. Notes on the study in general: Ophthalmopathy versus stable hyperthyroidism: 13-signature model gave roughly 88% sensitivity, approximately 80% specificity.

RNA served as the template for amplifying TCR beta CDR3 regions. Amplification began with first-round RT-PCR using HTBI primers, then second-round multiplex PCR was performed. Using its own MiXCR run on the multiplex PCR reads, TCRdb lists one record per CDR3 protein. The table records hundreds of thousands of distinct CDR3 sequences, roughly 21% of them present only once. Hyperthyroidism patients were newly diagnosed, under 2 months' duration, aged 18 to 65. The CDR3 consists of 14 residues. V was clipped by 0 bases and J by 1 base, with 8 bases between them. The germline gives CDR1 SGDLS, CDR2 YYNGEE. This clonotype was recorded many times. Its specificity is unknown.

The source is a young woman with stable Graves' hyperthyroidism. The V gene is TRBV9, the J gene TRBJ2-7; the D gene could be TRBD1 or TRBD2 (5 bases each). Material: peripheral blood. The CDR3 DNA reads as TGTGCCAGCAGCGTAGGATGGGGGTCCTACGAGCAGTACTTC. It codes for CASSVGWGSYEQYF.